Shown below are 3 T cell receptor beta chains from a single sample sequenced in a study of cytomegalovirus exposure and HLA in healthy donors. Vbeta (60) and Jbeta (13) primers were used in the PCR. The protocol was immunoSEQ multiplex PCR, while the TCRdb copy is restricted to in-frame clones and leaves out a portion. Here the sample spans some 200,000 clones, approximately 83% being singletons. Specimen: PBMCs. The receptors shown here come from a boy younger than 10 in good health and CMV-seronegative.

This chain uses TRBV6-6 with TRBJ1-2; 7 bases fit TRBD1. The CDR3 extends over 15 amino acids. V trimming: 6 bases; J trimming: 5 bases; junction bases outside the gene matches: 12. The germline V gene encodes CDR1 MNHNY and CDR2 SVGAGI (reference sequence). CDR3 protein: CASSQGVQGVYGYTF. DNA for the CDR3: TGTGCCAGCAGCCAAGGGGTGCAGGGGGTATATGGCTACACCTTC.

CDR3 sequence (DNA): TGTGCCAGCAGTTTTTCACTAGCGCCGACCTACAATGAGCAGTTCTTC. It translates to CASSFSLAPTYNEQFF. V gene TRBV27 combines with J gene TRBJ2-1, with 7 bases aligning to TRBD2. From germline, CDR1 is MNHEY and CDR2 SMNVEV (reference sequence). The V and J ends lost 3 bases and 2 bases, in that order; junction bases with no gene match: 7. The CDR3 length is 16 residues.

As regards this clone: Distinct nucleotide sequences in the sample also encode this CDR3. V gene TRBV11-2 combines with J gene TRBJ1-6, with 9 nucleotides matching TRBD1. The CDR3 length is 14 residues. Germline CDR1 is SGHAT and CDR2 is FQNNGV. The ends lost 5 bases at V and 8 bases at J; junction bases unmatched: 4. Written as DNA, the CDR3 is TGTGCCAGCAGCCCGGGACAGGGAGATTCACCCCTCCACTTT. Translated, it gives CASSPGQGDSPLHF.